The 25 T cell receptor beta chains presented below share a single source sample, sequenced in a study of HIV-infected patients and healthy controls. Follow-up blood was drawn about 14 weeks, roughly three months, after antiretroviral therapy began. Whole blood was used without fractionation, so all unsorted peripheral T cells were included. Alpha and beta constant-region primers primed reverse transcription of about 0.5 ug RNA. Each of the alpha and beta chains got its own library through chain-specific third strand synthesis with indices. One entry per CDR3 protein results from TCRdb running MiXCR on the 5' RACE reads. The sample lists roughly 20,000 distinct CDR3 sequences, roughly 7.9% occurring once. The input for sequencing was blood, taken during antiretroviral therapy. Receptors were obtained from an adult with HIV infection.

This clonotype has more than one count but fewer than ten. The chain recombines TRBV19 with TRBJ1-4; D not resolved. Germline-derived CDR1 and CDR2 are LNHDA and SQIVND (reference sequence). Deletions cut 7 bases from V and 6 bases from J, with 12 bases between. The CDR3 spans 13 residues. Written as DNA, the CDR3 is TGTGCCAGTATCGGCGCTGCAGATGAAAAACTGTTTTTT. Translation: CASIGAADEKLFF.

This clonotype was counted a few times. The genes are TRBV24-1 and TRBJ2-2; no reliable D call. Between the trimmed V and J ends, which lost 4 bases and 3 bases, there was a span of 14 bases. Germline CDR1 KGHDR, CDR2 SFDVKD. The CDR3 covers 16 residues. The CDR3, as DNA: TGTGCCACCAGTGACCCCCTTTGGGGTTACACCGGGGAGCTGTTTTTT. Amino acid sequence: CATSDPLWGYTGELFF.

The chain employs TRBV27 and TRBJ2-2; 11 bases match TRBD1. Germline V lookup: CDR1 MNHEY, CDR2 SMNVEV (reference sequence). CDR3 length: 18 amino acids. With 3 bases clipped from V and 4 bases from J, the junction kept 10 bases outside the gene matches. The CDR3 is CASSFQRTGGIITGELFF. CDR3 sequence (DNA): TGTGCCAGCAGTTTCCAGAGGACAGGGGGCATAATCACCGGGGAGCTGTTTTTT.

In its sample, this clonotype was seen many times. The V gene is TRBV29-1, the J gene TRBJ2-5; the D is unclear. The ends were cut back, 0 bases at V and 3 bases at J, with 8 bases in the middle. The germline CDR1 and CDR2 sequences are SQVTM and ANQGSEA. The CDR3 has 13 amino acids. The CDR3 coding sequence is TGCAGCGTTGAAGATCGGGTTAAAGAGACCCAGTACTTC. Its protein product is CSVEDRVKETQYF.

This clonotype was counted many times. The genes are TRBV4-1 and TRBJ2-7; D gene uncertain. V dropped 0 bases and J dropped 0 bases, with 6 bases sitting between them. This CDR3 is 14 amino acids long. The germline gives CDR1 MGHRA, CDR2 YSYEKL. CDR3 protein: CASSQEGRSYEQYF. DNA of the CDR3: TGCGCCAGCAGCCAAGAGGGCCGCTCCTACGAGCAGTACTTC.

The J gene is TRBJ1-5, the V gene TRBV19; D perhaps matches TRBD1 (5 bases). The germline V gene has CDR1 LNHDA and CDR2 SQIVND (reference sequence). The length of the CDR3 is 17 residues. Trimming shortened V by 4 bases and J by 3 bases, and 19 bases separated the two germline ends. CDR3 sequence: CASSTPAGLRINQPQHF. The CDR3 nucleotides are TGTGCCAGTAGTACCCCAGCGGGGCTCAGAATCAATCAGCCCCAGCATTTT.

The chain recombines TRBV5-1 with TRBJ1-1, with a weak D call TRBD1 (5 bases). With 1 base removed from V and 6 bases from J, the gap between germline ends came to 10 bases. The length of the CDR3 is 13 residues. Germline loops: CDR1 SGHRS, CDR2 YFSETQ. The CDR3 bases are TGCGCCAGCAGCTTGATCATACAGGCTGAAGCTTTCTTT. It translates to CASSLIIQAEAFF. Supplemented by reference TRBV5-1 and TRBJ1-1, the full variable domain reads KAGVTQTPRYLIKTRGQQVTLSCSPISGHRSVSWYQQTPGQGLQFLFEYFSETQRNKGNFPGRFSGRQFSNSRSEMNVSTLELGDSALYLCASSLIIQAEAFFGQGTRLTVV.

This clonotype has a count of ten or more. The J gene is TRBJ2-7, the V gene TRBV7-2; D ambiguous. The CDR3 covers 14 residues. V shed 2 bases and J shed 2 bases, with 10 bases lying between them. Germline CDR1 is SGHTA and CDR2 is FQGNSA. Here the CDR3 DNA reads TGTGCCAGCAGCTTAAATGGCGCGGCCTACGAGCAGTACTTC. Translated: CASSLNGAAYEQYF.

On this clonotype: A much larger clone differs from this one at a single base, so this may be a read error. CDR3 sequence (DNA): TGTGCCAGTAGTATAGCCAGCAGTGGCCCCGGGGAGATGTTTTTT. Its protein product is CASSIASSGPGEMFF. The rearrangement joins TRBV19 to TRBJ2-2, with D possibly TRBD2 on 5 matching bases. This CDR3 contains 15 residues. CDR1 LNHDA and CDR2 SQIVND come from the germline V gene (reference sequence).

The table lists this clonotype with many counts. The gene calls are TRBV9 and TRBJ2-3, with 8 bases matching TRBD1. The germline V gene encodes CDR1 SGDLS and CDR2 YYNGEE. The CDR3 is 15 amino acids. Trimming removed 3 bases from V and 2 bases from J; junction bases left unmatched: 5. Here the CDR3 DNA reads TGTGCCAGCAGCGCTTCAGGGGGCCACACAGATACGCAGTATTTT. Amino acid sequence: CASSASGGHTDTQYF.

This clonotype was seen many times. The CDR3 here is CASSLHQSSYNEQFF. CDR3 in DNA: TGCGCCAGCAGCTTACACCAAAGCTCCTACAATGAGCAGTTCTTC. The chain carries TRBV5-1 and TRBJ2-1; D ambiguous. V was pared by 2 bases and J by 0 bases, with 9 bases between. Germline CDR1 reads SGHRS; CDR2 reads YFSETQ. The CDR3 is 15 amino acids. Together with reference TRBV5-1 and TRBJ2-1, the CDR3 gives the full variable domain: KAGVTQTPRYLIKTRGQQVTLSCSPISGHRSVSWYQQTPGQGLQFLFEYFSETQRNKGNFPGRFSGRQFSNSRSEMNVSTLELGDSALYLCASSLHQSSYNEQFFGPGTRLTVL.

This clonotype was counted at least ten times. The chain couples TRBV28 to TRBJ2-3, with 9 bases that match TRBD2. Per germline, CDR1 MDHEN and CDR2 SYDVKM. With V trimmed by 5 bases and J by 1 base, 16 bases remained unmatched. CDR3 length: 19 amino acids. The CDR3 spells CASSRLLWASGVGTDTQYF. The CDR3 DNA reads TGTGCCAGCAGTCGACTATTGTGGGCTAGCGGGGTGGGCACAGATACGCAGTATTTT.

The V call is TRBV29-1, the J call TRBJ2-7; no reliable D call. Trimming shortened V by 6 bases and J by 6 bases, and 21 bases separated the two germline ends. From germline, CDR1 is SQVTM and CDR2 ANQGSEA. This CDR3 has 14 amino acids. CDR3 loop: CSVRMARSSGEQYF. CDR3 nucleotides: TGCAGCGTCCGGATGGCTAGAAGTAGTGGCGAGCAGTACTTC.

At least ten counts were recorded for this clonotype. J is TRBJ2-1 and V is TRBV29-1, with D hard to call. This CDR3 contains 13 residues. Germline V lookup: CDR1 SQVTM, CDR2 ANQGSEA. V was pared by 1 base and J by 7 bases, with 11 bases between. In nucleotides, the CDR3 is TGCAGCGTTGAAGGTCGGGCCCAGAATGAGCAGTTCTTC. Its translation: CSVEGRAQNEQFF.

This clonotype has more than one count but fewer than ten. V gene TRBV27 combines with J gene TRBJ2-2; no clear D. In germline, CDR1 is MNHEY, CDR2 SMNVEV (reference sequence). Trimming took 7 bases from V and 0 from J, leaving 3 bases between them. This CDR3 contains 12 residues. The CDR3 protein is CASTSNTGELFF. In DNA, the CDR3 is TGTGCCAGCACTTCGAACACCGGGGAGCTGTTTTTT.

Concerning this clonotype: This may arise from a read error, as a much more abundant clone is one base away. The CDR3 is CASSFARASKQYF. In nucleotides, the CDR3 is TGTGCCAGCAGTTTTGCCAGGGCTTCCAAGCAGTACTTC. This chain links TRBV12-3 or TRBV12-4 with TRBJ2-7; tentative D call: TRBD1 (5 bases). V was pared by 3 bases and J by 8 bases, with 14 bases between. This CDR3 has 13 residues.

This clonotype was seen at least ten times. The chain couples TRBV6-5 to TRBJ2-3, with 9 bases that match TRBD2. Trimming took 2 bases from V and 1 from J; bases not matched to a gene: 4. The CDR3 has 16 residues. CDR1 is MNHEY and CDR2 is SVGAGI in the germline V gene. CDR3 region: CASSYGAGGGTDTQYF. The CDR3 DNA sequence: TGTGCCAGCAGTTACGGAGCGGGGGGCGGCACAGATACGCAGTATTTT.

This clonotype was seen many times. The chain links TRBV6-5 to TRBJ2-1, with 7 bases lining up with TRBD1. The CDR3 contains 15 residues. Germline-derived CDR1 and CDR2 are MNHEY and SVGAGI. The ends lost 6 bases at V and 5 bases at J; junction bases unmatched: 10. The CDR3 protein is CASSHRDSLNNEQFF. CDR3 nucleotides: TGTGCCAGCAGCCACCGGGACAGTCTTAACAATGAGCAGTTCTTC.

This clonotype was seen ten or more times. The chain has TRBV7-2 and TRBJ2-7; D not resolved. The CDR3 loop spans 14 amino acids. Looked up from germline, CDR1 is SGHTA and CDR2 is FQGNSA. The V gene lost 2 bases and the J gene lost 2 bases, with 10 bases spanning the gap. CDR3 DNA: TGTGCCAGCAGCTTACGGTCCGCTGCCTACGAGCAGTACTTC. Translation: CASSLRSAAYEQYF. The full variable domain, in which reference TRBV7-2 and TRBJ2-7 provide the parts outside the CDR3, is GAGVSQSPSNKVTEKGKDVELRCDPISGHTALYWYRQSLGQGLEFLIYFQGNSAPDKSGLPSDRFSAERTGGSVSTLTIQRTQQEDSAVYLCASSLRSAAYEQYFGPGTRLTVT.

The chain recombines TRBV20-1 with TRBJ1-1, with 7 bases matching TRBD1. CDR3 length equals 14 residues. V lost 5 bases to trimming and J lost 1 base; unmatched junction nucleotides: 7. CDR1 is DFQATT and CDR2 is SNEGSKA in the germline V gene (reference sequence). The CDR3: CSAPSTGWNTEAFF. The CDR3 DNA reads as TGCAGTGCTCCGTCGACAGGGTGGAACACTGAAGCTTTCTTT.

This clonotype has ten or more counts. The rearrangement uses TRBV5-4 and TRBJ2-1, with a tentative D call TRBD1 (6 bases). V was trimmed by 6 bases and J by 7 bases, leaving 14 bases between them. This CDR3 is built from 13 residues. CDR1 SGHNT and CDR2 YYREEE come from the germline V gene (reference sequence). The CDR3 DNA is TGTGCCAGCAACTATTTAGGGACAAATGAGCAGTTCTTC. This sequence encodes CASNYLGTNEQFF.

In this sample, this clonotype turned up many times. The rearrangement uses TRBV30 and TRBJ1-2; TRBD1 aligns across 10 bases. Unmatched junction bases numbered 6, after V lost 4 bases and J lost 7 bases. This CDR3 region has 13 residues. The germline gives CDR1 GTSNPN, CDR2 SVGIG (reference sequence). The DNA of the CDR3 is TGTGCCTGGACCCGGGACAGGGGTGGTGGCTACACCTTC. It encodes CAWTRDRGGGYTF.

In its sample, this clonotype was seen many times. This sequence joins TRBV6-6 and TRBJ2-3, with D unresolved. CDR1 is MNHNY and CDR2 is SVGAGI in the germline V gene (reference sequence). This CDR3 has 12 residues. V gave up 4 bases and J gave up 2 bases, with 4 bases separating them. The CDR3 bases are TGTGCCAGCAGTTGGGACACAGATACGCAGTATTTT. Protein: CASSWDTDTQYF.

This clonotype showed up just a few times. This chain links TRBV6-2 or TRBV6-3 with TRBJ1-5; D perhaps matches TRBD1 (6 bases). CDR1 MNHEY and CDR2 SVGEGT come from the germline V gene. With 2 bases removed from V and 6 bases from J, the gap between germline ends came to 14 bases. The CDR3 runs 15 residues. Here the CDR3 reads CASSYSMGAGQPQHF. Here the CDR3 DNA reads TGTGCCAGCAGTTACAGTATGGGGGCAGGTCAGCCCCAGCATTTT.

This clonotype was recorded at least ten times. The chain is built from TRBV20-1 and TRBJ1-5; D remains unclear. Germline V lookup: CDR1 DFQATT, CDR2 SNEGSKA (reference sequence). V was shortened by 0 bases and J by 7 bases, with 13 bases between the two germline ends. The CDR3 runs 14 residues. In DNA, the CDR3 is TGCAGTGCTAGAGATAGTTCGCCGATCCAGCCCCAGCATTTT. It specifies CSARDSSPIQPQHF.